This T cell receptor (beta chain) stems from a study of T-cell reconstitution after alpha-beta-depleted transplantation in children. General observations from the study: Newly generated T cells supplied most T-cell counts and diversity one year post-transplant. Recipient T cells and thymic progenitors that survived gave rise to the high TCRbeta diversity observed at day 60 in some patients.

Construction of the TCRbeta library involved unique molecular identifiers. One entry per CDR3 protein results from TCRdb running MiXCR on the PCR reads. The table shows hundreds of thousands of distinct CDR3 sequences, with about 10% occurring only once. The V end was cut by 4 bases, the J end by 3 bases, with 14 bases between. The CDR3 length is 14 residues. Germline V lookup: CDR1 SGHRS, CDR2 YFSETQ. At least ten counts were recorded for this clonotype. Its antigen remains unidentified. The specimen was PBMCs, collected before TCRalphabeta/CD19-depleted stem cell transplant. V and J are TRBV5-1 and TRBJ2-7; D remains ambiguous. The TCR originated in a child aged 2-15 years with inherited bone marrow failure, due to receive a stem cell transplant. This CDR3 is CASSRTAEVYEQYF. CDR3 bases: TGCGCCAGCAGCAGAACCGCCGAAGTCTACGAGCAGTACTTC.